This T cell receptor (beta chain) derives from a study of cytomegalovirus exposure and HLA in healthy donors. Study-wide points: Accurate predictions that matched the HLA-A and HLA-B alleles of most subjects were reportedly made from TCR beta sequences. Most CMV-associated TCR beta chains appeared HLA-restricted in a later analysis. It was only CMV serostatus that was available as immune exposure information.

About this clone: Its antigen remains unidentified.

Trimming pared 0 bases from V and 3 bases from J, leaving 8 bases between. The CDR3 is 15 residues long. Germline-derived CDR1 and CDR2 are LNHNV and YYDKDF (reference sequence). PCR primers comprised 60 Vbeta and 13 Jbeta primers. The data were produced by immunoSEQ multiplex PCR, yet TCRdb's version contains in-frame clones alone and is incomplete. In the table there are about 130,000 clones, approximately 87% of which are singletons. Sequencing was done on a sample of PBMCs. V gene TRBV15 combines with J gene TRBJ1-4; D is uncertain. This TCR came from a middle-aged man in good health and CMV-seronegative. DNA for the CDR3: TGTGCCACCAGCAGAGAGGGGAGATCTAATGAAAAACTGTTTTTT. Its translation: CATSREGRSNEKLFF.